This TCR beta chain was recovered during a study of blood T cell repertoires in COVID-19. Study overall: Material from acute and convalescent COVID-19 was sourced from the United States, Italy and Spain. The cDNA or gDNA used as material had been derived from T cells, B-cell-depleted T cells, or PBMCs.

Looked up from germline, CDR1 is LGHDT and CDR2 is YNNKEL (reference sequence). This CDR3 has 15 residues. After removal of 3 bases from V and 5 bases from J, the junction contained 7 bases not matched to a gene. Clinical histories supplied by participants themselves formed the basis of cohort assignment. Profiling relied on immunoSEQ multiplex PCR, and the TCRdb table lists in-frame clones only, not all of them. Of roughly 430,000 clones listed, approximately 91% are singletons. The clonotype originates from a woman aged 40-49 years with acute COVID-19. The material sequenced was PBMCs or T cells enriched from blood (not recorded which). V and J are TRBV3-1 (or the pseudogene TRBV3-2) and TRBJ2-1, with 7 bases lining up with TRBD2. CDR3 sequence (DNA): TGTGCCAGCAGCCAGGAACCGGGGGGTAACAATGAGCAGTTCTTC. It yields the protein CASSQEPGGNNEQFF.